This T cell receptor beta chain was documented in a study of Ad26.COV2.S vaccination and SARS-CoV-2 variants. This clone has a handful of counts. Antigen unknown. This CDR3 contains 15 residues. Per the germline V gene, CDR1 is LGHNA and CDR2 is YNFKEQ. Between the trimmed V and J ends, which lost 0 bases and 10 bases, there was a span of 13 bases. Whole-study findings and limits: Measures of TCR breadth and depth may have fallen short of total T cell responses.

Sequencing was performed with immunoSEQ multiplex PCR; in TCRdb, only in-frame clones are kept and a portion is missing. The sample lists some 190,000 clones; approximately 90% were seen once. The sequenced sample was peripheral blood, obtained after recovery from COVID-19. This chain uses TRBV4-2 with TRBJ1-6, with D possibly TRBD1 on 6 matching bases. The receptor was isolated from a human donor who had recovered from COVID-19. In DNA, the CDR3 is TGTGCCAGCAGCCAAGAATCAGGGGCCTACTCACCCCTCCACTTT. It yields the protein CASSQESGAYSPLHF.